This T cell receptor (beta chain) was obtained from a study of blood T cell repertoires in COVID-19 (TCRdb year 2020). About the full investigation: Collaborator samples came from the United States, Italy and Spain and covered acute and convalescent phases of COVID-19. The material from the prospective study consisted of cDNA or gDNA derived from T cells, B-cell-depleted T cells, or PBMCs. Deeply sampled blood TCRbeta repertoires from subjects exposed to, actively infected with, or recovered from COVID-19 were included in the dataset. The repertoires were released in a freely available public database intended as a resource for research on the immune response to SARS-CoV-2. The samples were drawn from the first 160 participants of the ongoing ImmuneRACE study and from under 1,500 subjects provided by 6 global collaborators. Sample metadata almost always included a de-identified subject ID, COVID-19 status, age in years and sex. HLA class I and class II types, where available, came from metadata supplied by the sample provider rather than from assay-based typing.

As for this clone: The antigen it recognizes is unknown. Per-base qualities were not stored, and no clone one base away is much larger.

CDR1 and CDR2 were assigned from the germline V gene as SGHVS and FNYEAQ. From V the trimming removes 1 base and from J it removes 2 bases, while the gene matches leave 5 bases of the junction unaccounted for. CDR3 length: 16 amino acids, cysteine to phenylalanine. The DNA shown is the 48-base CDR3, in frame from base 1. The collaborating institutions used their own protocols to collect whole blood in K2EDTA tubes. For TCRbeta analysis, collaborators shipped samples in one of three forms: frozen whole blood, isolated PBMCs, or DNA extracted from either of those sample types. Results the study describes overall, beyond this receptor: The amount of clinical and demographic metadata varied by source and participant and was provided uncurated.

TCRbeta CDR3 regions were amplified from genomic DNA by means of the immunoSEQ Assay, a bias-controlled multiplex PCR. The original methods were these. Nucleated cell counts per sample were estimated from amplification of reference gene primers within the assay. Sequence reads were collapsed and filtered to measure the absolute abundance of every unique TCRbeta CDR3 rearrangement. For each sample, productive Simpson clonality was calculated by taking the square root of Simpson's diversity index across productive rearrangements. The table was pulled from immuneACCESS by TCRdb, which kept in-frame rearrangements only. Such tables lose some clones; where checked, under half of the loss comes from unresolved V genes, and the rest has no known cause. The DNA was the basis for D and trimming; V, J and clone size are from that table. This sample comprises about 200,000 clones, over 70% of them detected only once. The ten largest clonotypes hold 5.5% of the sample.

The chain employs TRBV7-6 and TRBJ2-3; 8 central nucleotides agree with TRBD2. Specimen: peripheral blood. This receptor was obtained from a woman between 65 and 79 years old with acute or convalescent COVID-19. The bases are TGTGCCAGCAGCTTAGGCCTTAGCGGGAACACAGATACGCAGTATTTT. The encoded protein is CASSLGLSGNTDTQYF.